This T cell receptor beta chain comes out of a study of T cells in Graves' hyperthyroidism and ophthalmopathy. Germline CDR1 and CDR2: GTSNPN and SVGIG (reference sequence). The length of the CDR3 is 13 residues. The V end lost 0 bases, the J end lost 5 bases, and 10 bases lay between the germline ends. This clonotype was observed at least ten times. It was RNA transcripts that yielded the amplified TCR beta CDR3 regions. Researchers ran a first-round RT-PCR on the TCR CDR3 using the HTBI primer set. A single record per CDR3 protein comes from TCRdb applying MiXCR to the multiplex PCR reads. The sample includes roughly 420,000 distinct CDR3 sequences, approximately 15% seen only once; the top ten take 7.5% to 9%. Patients were aged 18 to 65, had disease duration under 2 months, and had newly diagnosed hyperthyroidism. An approximately 10 ml volume of fresh peripheral blood provided the PBMCs.

V and J are TRBV30 and TRBJ1-1; D might be TRBD1 (5 bases). This sequence originates from a woman younger than 30 with Graves' hyperthyroidism. The specimen was blood. CDR3 sequence (DNA): TGTGCCTGGAGTGTACTCGGGGGGACTGAAGCTTTCTTT. Its translation: CAWSVLGGTEAFF.